The sequence of this TCR beta chain was determined in a study of blood T cell repertoires in COVID-19. Whole-study context: COVID-19 samples, acute and convalescent, were from the United States, Italy and Spain.

This clone was seen just once. V lost 0 bases, J lost 4 bases, and 10 bases lay in between. This CDR3 is built from 15 residues. Germline-derived CDR1 and CDR2 are LGHNA and YNFKEQ. Profiling relied on immunoSEQ multiplex PCR, and the TCRdb table lists in-frame clones only, not all of them. The sample lists 250,000 or so clones, 75% to 90% occurring once. The chain links TRBV4-2 to TRBJ1-3, with TRBD1 as a possible D gene (6 bases). Sequenced: PBMCs or T cells enriched from blood (not recorded which). This clonotype originated in a woman aged 40 to 49 who had been exposed to COVID-19. The CDR3 nucleotides are TGTGCCAGCAGCCAAGATCCAGGGGTAGGAAACACCATATATTTT. Its protein product is CASSQDPGVGNTIYF.